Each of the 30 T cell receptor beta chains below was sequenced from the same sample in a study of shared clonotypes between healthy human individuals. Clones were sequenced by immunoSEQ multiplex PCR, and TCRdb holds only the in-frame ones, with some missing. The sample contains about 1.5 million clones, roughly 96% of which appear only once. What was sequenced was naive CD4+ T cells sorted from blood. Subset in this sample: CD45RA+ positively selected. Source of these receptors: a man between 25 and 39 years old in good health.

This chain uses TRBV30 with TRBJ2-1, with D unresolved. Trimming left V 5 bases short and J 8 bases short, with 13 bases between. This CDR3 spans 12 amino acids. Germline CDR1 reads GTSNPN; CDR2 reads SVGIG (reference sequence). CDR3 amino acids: CAWSPPAHEQFF. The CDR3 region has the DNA TGTGCCTGGTCCCCCCCGGCCCATGAGCAGTTCTTC.

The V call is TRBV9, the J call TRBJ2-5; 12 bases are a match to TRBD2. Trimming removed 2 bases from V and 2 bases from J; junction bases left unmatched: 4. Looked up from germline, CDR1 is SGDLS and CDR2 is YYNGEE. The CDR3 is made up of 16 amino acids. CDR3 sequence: CASSVRGLAGQETQYF. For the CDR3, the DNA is TGTGCCAGCAGCGTTCGAGGACTAGCGGGACAAGAGACCCAGTACTTC.

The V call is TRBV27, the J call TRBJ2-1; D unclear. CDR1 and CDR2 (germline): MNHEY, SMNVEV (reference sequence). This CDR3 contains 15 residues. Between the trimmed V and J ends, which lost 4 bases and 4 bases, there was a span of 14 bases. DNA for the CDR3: TGTGCCAGCAGTTGGAGACCGAGCCCTTACAATGAGCAGTTCTTC. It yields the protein CASSWRPSPYNEQFF.

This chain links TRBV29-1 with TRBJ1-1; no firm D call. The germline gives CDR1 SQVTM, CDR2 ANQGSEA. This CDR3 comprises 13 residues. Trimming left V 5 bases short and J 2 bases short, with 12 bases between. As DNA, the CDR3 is TGCAGCGTTCAATTCGGGCCAAACACTGAAGCTTTCTTT. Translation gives CSVQFGPNTEAFF.

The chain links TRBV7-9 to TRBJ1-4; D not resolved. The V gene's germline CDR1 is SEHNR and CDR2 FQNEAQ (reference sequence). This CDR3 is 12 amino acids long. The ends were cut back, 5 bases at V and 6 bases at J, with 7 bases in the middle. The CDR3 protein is CASSRAHEKLFF. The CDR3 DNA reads TGTGCCAGCAGCCGGGCACATGAAAAACTGTTTTTT.

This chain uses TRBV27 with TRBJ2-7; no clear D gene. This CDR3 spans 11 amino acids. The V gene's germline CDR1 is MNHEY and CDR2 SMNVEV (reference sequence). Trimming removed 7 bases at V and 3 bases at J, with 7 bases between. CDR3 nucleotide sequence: TGTGCCAGCAACAGAGGCTACGAGCAGTACTTC. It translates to CASNRGYEQYF.

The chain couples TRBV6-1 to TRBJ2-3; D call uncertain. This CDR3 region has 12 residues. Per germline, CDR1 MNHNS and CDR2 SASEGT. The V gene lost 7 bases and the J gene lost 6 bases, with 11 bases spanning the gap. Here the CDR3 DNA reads TGTGCCAGCACCCACCGGATGGATACGCAGTATTTT. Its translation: CASTHRMDTQYF.

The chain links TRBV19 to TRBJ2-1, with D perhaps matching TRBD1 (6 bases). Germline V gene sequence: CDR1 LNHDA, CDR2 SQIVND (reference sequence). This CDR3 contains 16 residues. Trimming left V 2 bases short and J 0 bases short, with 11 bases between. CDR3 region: CASSIHQGPSYNEQFF. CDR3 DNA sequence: TGTGCCAGTAGTATACATCAGGGGCCCTCCTACAATGAGCAGTTCTTC.

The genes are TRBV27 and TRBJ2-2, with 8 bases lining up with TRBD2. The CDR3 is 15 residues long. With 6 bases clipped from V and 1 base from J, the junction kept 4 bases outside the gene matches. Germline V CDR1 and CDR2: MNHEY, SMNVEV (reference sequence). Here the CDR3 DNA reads TGTGCCAGCAGGCCGGGACTAGGGAACACCGGGGAGCTGTTTTTT. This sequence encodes CASRPGLGNTGELFF.

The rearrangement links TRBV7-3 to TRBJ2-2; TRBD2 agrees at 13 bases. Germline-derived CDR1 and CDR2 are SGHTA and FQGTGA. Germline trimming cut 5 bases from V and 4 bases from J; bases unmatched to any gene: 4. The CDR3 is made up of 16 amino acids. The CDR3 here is CASSAGLAGRTGELFF. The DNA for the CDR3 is TGTGCCAGCAGCGCGGGACTAGCGGGACGCACCGGGGAGCTGTTTTTT.

In DNA form, the CDR3 reads TGTGCCAGCAGTCCCTATCGTCCGGGGGTATACGAGCAGTACTTC. This translates into CASSPYRPGVYEQYF. The chain recombines TRBV28 with TRBJ2-7, with a possible D match to TRBD2 (6 bases). Germline values: CDR1 MDHEN, CDR2 SYDVKM. Trimming stripped 5 bases from V and 4 bases from J, with 18 bases between. The CDR3 loop spans 15 amino acids.

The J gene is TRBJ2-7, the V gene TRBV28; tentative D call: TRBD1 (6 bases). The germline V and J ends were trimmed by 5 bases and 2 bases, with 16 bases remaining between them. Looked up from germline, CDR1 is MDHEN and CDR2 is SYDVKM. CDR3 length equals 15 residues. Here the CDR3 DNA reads TGTGCCAGCAGTAATACAGGGTGGGACGCCTACGAGCAGTACTTC. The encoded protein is CASSNTGWDAYEQYF.

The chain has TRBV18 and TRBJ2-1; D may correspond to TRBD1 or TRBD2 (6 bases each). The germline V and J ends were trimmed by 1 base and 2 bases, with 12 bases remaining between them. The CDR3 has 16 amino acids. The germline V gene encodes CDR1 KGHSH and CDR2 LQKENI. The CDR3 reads CASSPQGGNPYNEQFF. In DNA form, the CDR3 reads TGTGCCAGCTCACCACAGGGGGGCAACCCCTACAATGAGCAGTTCTTC.

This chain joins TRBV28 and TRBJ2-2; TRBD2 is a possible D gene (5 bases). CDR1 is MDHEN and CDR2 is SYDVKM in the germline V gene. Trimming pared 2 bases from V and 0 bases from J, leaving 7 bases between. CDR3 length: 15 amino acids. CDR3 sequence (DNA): TGTGCCAGCAGTTTAGACTACTCGAACACCGGGGAGCTGTTTTTT. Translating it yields CASSLDYSNTGELFF.

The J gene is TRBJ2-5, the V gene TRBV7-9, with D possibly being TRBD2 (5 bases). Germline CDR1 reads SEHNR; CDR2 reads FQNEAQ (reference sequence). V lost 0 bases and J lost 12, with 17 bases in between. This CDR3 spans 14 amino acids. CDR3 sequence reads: CASSLAPSSFAKYF. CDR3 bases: TGTGCCAGCAGCTTAGCACCTAGCAGCTTCGCAAAGTACTTC.

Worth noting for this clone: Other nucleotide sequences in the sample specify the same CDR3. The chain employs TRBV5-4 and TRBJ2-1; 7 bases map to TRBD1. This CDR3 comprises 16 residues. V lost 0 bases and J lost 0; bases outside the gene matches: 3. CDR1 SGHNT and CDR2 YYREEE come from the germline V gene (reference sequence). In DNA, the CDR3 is TGTGCCAGCAGCTTGGGGTCAGGGGGCTCCTACAATGAGCAGTTCTTC. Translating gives CASSLGSGGSYNEQFF.

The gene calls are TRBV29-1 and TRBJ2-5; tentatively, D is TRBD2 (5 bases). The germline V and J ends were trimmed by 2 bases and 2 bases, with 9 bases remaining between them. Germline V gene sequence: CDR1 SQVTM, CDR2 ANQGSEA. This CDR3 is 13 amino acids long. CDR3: CSVEMSGQETQYF. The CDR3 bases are TGCAGCGTTGAAATGTCGGGACAAGAGACCCAGTACTTC.

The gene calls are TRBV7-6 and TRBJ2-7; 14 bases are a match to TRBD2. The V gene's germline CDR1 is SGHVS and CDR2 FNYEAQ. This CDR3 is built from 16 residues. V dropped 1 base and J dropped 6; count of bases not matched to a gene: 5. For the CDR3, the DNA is TGTGCCAGCAGCTTAGGGGGGACTAGCGGGAGAGGCGAGCAGTACTTC. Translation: CASSLGGTSGRGEQYF.

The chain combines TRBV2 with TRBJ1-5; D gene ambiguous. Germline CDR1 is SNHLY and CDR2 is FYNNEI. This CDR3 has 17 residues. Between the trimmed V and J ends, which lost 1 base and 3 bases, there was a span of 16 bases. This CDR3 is CASSEESGRRYNQPQHF. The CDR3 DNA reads TGTGCCAGCAGTGAAGAGTCCGGACGGCGCTACAATCAGCCCCAGCATTTT. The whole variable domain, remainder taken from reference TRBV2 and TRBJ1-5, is EPEVTQTPSHQVTQMGQEVILRCVPISNHLYFYWYRQILGQKVEFLVSFYNNEISEKSEIFDDQFSVERPDGSNFTLKIRSTKLEDSAMYFCASSEESGRRYNQPQHFGDGTRLSIL.

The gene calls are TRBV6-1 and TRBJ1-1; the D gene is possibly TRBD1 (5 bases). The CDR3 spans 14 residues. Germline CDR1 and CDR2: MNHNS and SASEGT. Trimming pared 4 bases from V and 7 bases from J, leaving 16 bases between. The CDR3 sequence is CASSVRRVGDEAFF. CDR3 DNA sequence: TGTGCCAGCAGTGTCCGGAGGGTAGGGGATGAAGCTTTCTTT.

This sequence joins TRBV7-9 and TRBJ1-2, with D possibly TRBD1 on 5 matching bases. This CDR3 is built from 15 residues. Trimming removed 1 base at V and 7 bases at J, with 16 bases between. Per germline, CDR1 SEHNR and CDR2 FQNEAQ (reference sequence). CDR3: CASSLGPGAASGYTF. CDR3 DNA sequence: TGTGCCAGCAGCTTAGGCCCCGGGGCAGCTTCTGGCTACACCTTC.

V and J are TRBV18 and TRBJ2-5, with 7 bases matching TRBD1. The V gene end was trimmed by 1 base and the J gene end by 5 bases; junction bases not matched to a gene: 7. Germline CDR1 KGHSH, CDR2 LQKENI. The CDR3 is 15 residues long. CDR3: CASSPLARGQETQYF. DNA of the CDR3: TGTGCCAGCTCACCACTGGCCAGGGGACAGGAGACCCAGTACTTC.

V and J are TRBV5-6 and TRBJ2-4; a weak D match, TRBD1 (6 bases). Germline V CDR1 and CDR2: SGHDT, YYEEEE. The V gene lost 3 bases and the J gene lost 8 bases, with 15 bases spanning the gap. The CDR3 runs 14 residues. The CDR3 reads CASSSSQGLHIQYF. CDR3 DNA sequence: TGTGCCAGCAGCTCGAGCCAGGGGTTGCACATTCAGTACTTC.

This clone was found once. The CDR3 coding sequence is TGTGCCAGCAGCTTTGACACTAGCCGCGTCAATGAGCAGTTCTTC. Translation gives CASSFDTSRVNEQFF. The chain is built from TRBV7-9 and TRBJ2-1, with D maybe TRBD2 (6 bases). CDR1 and CDR2 from the germline V gene are SEHNR and FQNEAQ (reference sequence). The CDR3 loop spans 15 amino acids. The V end lost 3 bases, the J end lost 6 bases, and 15 bases lay between the germline ends.

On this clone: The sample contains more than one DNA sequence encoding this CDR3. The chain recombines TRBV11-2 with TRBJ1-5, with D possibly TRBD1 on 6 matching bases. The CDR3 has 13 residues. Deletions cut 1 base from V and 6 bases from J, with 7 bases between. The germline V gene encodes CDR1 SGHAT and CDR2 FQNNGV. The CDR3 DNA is TGTGCCAGCAGCTTAGTAGGGGGTCAGCCCCAGCATTTT. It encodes CASSLVGGQPQHF.

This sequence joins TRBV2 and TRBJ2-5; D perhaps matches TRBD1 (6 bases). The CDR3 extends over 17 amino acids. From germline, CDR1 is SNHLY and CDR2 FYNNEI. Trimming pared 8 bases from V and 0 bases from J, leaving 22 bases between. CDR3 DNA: TGTGCCAGCGAGTCCGAGACGGACAGACCGTACCAAGAGACCCAGTACTTC. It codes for CASESETDRPYQETQYF.

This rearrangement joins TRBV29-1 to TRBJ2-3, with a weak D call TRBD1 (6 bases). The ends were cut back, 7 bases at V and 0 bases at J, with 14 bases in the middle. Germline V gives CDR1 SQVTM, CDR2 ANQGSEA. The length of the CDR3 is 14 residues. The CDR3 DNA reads TGCAGCGCCGACTGGGGGACAAGCACAGATACGCAGTATTTT. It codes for CSADWGTSTDTQYF.

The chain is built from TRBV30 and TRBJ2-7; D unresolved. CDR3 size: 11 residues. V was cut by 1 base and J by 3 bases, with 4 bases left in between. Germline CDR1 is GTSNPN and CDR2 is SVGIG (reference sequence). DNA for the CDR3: TGTGCCTGGAGTGCGGTCTACGAGCAGTACTTC. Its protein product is CAWSAVYEQYF.

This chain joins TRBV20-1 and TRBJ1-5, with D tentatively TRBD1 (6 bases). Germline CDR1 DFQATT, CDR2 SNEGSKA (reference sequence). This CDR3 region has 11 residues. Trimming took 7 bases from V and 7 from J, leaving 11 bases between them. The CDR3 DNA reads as TGCAGTGTGGGCAGGGGACAGCCCCAGCATTTT. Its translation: CSVGRGQPQHF.

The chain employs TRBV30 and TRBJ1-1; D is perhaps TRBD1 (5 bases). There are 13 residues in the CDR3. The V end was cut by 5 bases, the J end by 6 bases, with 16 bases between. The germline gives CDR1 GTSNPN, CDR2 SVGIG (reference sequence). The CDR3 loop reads CAWCPGFGAEAFF. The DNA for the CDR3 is TGTGCCTGGTGTCCAGGGTTTGGAGCTGAAGCTTTCTTT.